The TCR beta chain described here comes from a study of Ad26.COV2.S vaccination and SARS-CoV-2 variants. Germline V gene data show CDR1 as MNHEY and CDR2 as SVGAGI. V shed 6 bases, J shed 5 bases, and the junction held 7 bases outside the gene matches. CDR3 size: 14 residues. Remarks on this clone: Its antigen is currently unknown.

Clones were sequenced by immunoSEQ multiplex PCR, and TCRdb holds only the in-frame ones, with some missing. The sample contains about 680,000 clones, approximately 88% of which appear only once. General study results and limits: Researchers reported similar non-spike TCR breadth in vaccine and placebo recipients. Vaccine recipients showed a spike-specific TCR breadth that was higher than in placebo recipients.

Indicated treatment: over 15 received Ad26.COV2.S at low or high dose, single or two shots; five or six received placebo; per-sample allocation not given. Sampling occurred on day 63 after the first vaccine or placebo injection. The vaccine delivered Wuhan-strain SARS-CoV-2 spike through an Ad26 vector. The sample was peripheral blood, taken in a trial of Ad26.COV2.S vaccine versus placebo. The clonotype was recovered from a person between 18 and 59 years old who received the Ad26.COV2.S COVID-19 vaccine or a placebo. V is TRBV6-5 and J is TRBJ2-3, with 8 nucleotides matching TRBD1. CDR3 residues: CASRRTGRLDTQYF. DNA of the CDR3: TGTGCCAGCAGGCGGACAGGGAGATTAGATACGCAGTATTTT.